This T cell receptor (beta chain) was sequenced for a study of siplizumab effects on memory and regulatory T cells. As concerns this clone: Its cognate antigen is unknown.

Study observations and caveats: Researchers could not give a naive or memory phenotype to roughly 75-97% of proliferating CD4+ or CD8+ clones. Suppressive capability of dividing Tregs from siplizumab cultures went unverified.

Data came from immunoSEQ multiplex PCR; TCRdb stores just in-frame clones and leaves some out. The sample has some 70,000 clones, over 75% seen once. Germline V lookup: CDR1 SQVTM, CDR2 ANQGSEA. The CDR3 extends over 11 amino acids. Trimming cost V 6 bases and J 7 bases, with 10 bases left between them. The sequence derives from a human donor in good health. Sequences were obtained from Tregs sorted from blood. The genes are TRBV29-1 and TRBJ2-1; D is tentatively TRBD1 or TRBD2 (5 bases each). The CDR3 DNA reads TGCAGCGTGGGGGTCGCGAATGAGCAGTTCTTC. It codes for CSVGVANEQFF.